This T cell receptor beta chain is from a study of blood T cell repertoires in COVID-19. Germline V gene data show CDR1 as SGDLS and CDR2 as YYNGEE. The V gene lost 4 bases and the J gene lost 6 bases, with 12 bases spanning the gap. The CDR3 is 13 amino acids. In the study's own analysis: Amplification from reference gene primers served as the basis for estimated nucleated cell counts. Sequencing used immunoSEQ multiplex PCR; TCRdb keeps in-frame clones, though not all of them. The DNA gave D and trimming, while V, J and clone size come from that table. The repertoire holds 150,000 or so clones, with under 90% as singletons.

This chain connects TRBV9 to TRBJ2-3; D is perhaps TRBD2 (5 bases). The sequenced sample was PBMCs or T cells enriched from blood (not recorded which). This TCR derives from a woman aged 55-70 years who had recovered from COVID-19. The CDR3 is CASSPEVSDTQYF. The DNA of the CDR3 is TGTGCCAGCAGCCCGGAGGTCTCCGATACGCAGTATTTT.